This T cell receptor (beta chain) was captured by sequencing in a study of beta chain features in type 1 diabetes. The CDR3 is made up of 16 amino acids. The V and J ends lost 8 bases and 4 bases respectively, with 21 bases between them. In germline, CDR1 is MDHEN, CDR2 SYDVKM. The authors reverse transcribed all of the isolated RNA, so sequencing captured expressed TCRB transcripts. TCRdb's table, derived via immunoSEQ multiplex PCR, lists solely in-frame clones and lacks some. The sample contains 500,000 to 650,000 clones, around an eighth of which appear only once. Concerning this clone itself: No antigen is known for it.

Study outcomes and limitations: In every one of the four CD4+ subsets, TCRB CDR3s were moderately but significantly shorter in Type 1 diabetes patients.

J is TRBJ1-5 and V is TRBV28, with a possible D match to TRBD1 (5 bases). This clonotype was sampled from a man aged 25 to 45 with type 1 diabetes. The specimen was naive CD4+ T cells from blood. The chain's CDR3 is CASSNFGAGWNQPQHF. The CDR3 DNA reads TGTGCCAGCTCGAATTTTGGAGCAGGGTGGAATCAGCCCCAGCATTTT.